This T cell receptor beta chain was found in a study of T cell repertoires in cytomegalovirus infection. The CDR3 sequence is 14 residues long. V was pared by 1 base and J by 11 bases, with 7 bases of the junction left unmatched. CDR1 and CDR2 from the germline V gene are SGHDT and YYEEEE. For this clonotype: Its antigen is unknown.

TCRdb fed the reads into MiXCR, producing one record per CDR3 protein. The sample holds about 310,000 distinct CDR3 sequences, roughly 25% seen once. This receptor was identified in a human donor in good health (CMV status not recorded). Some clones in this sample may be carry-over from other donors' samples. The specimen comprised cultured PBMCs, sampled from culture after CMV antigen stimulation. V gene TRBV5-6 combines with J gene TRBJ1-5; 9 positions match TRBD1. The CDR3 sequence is CASSLTGTGKAQHF. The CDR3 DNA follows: TGTGCCAGCAGCTTGACCGGGACAGGGAAAGCCCAGCATTTT.